Listed here are 11 T cell receptor beta chains from one sample, sequenced in a study of PD-1 and CTLA-4 blockade in melanoma. Sequenced by immunoSEQ multiplex PCR; TCRdb stores in-frame clones only, minus some. The data show tens of thousands of clones, more than 85% seen once. The specimen comprised CD8+ T cells from peripheral blood, sampled from a patient given anti-PD-1 treatment. The source is a human donor with melanoma.

The V and J genes are TRBV4-2 and TRBJ2-3; TRBD2 agrees at 9 bases. CDR1 and CDR2 from the germline V gene are LGHNA and YNFKEQ. The CDR3 extends over 16 amino acids. The V and J ends lost 4 bases and 5 bases, in that order; junction bases with no gene match: 10. CDR3 sequence reads: CASSPWFAGGEDTQYF. CDR3 in DNA: TGTGCCAGCAGCCCCTGGTTCGCGGGGGGGGAAGATACGCAGTATTTT.

The gene calls are TRBV2 and TRBJ1-5; D is uncertain. Germline-derived CDR1 and CDR2 are SNHLY and FYNNEI. V lost 2 bases and J 7 bases, leaving 15 bases between the germline ends. The CDR3 has 15 amino acids. The CDR3 loop is CASSESRSSGQPQHF. The CDR3 DNA sequence: TGTGCCAGCAGTGAAAGTCGGTCGTCTGGACAGCCCCAGCATTTT.

Here the CDR3 reads CAWSQHTYNEQFF. The CDR3 nucleotides read TGTGCCTGGAGTCAGCATACCTACAATGAGCAGTTCTTC. The rearrangement uses TRBV30 and TRBJ2-1; no clear D gene. The CDR3 is 13 residues long. CDR1 is GTSNPN, CDR2 SVGIG, per germline (reference sequence). The V and J ends lost 2 bases and 2 bases respectively, with 7 bases between them. Filled out from reference TRBV30 and TRBJ2-1, the complete variable domain reads SQTIHQWPATLVQPVGSPLSLECTVEGTSNPNLYWYRQAAGRGLQLLFYSVGIGQISSEVPQNLSASRPQDRQFILSSKKLLLSDSGFYLCAWSQHTYNEQFFGPGTRLTVL.

This chain connects TRBV15 to TRBJ2-5; perhaps D is TRBD1 or TRBD2 (6 bases each). Between the trimmed V and J ends, which lost 0 bases and 4 bases, there was a span of 21 bases. The germline V gene has CDR1 LNHNV and CDR2 YYDKDF (reference sequence). This CDR3 comprises 18 residues. CDR3 DNA sequence: TGTGCCACCAGCAGAGATCAGGGGCCGGGAGCCGGGAGAGAGACCCAGTACTTC. Translation: CATSRDQGPGAGRETQYF.

This clone was seen only once. The chain recombines TRBV2 with TRBJ2-7; D is undetermined. The CDR3 is made up of 13 amino acids. CDR1 and CDR2 (germline): SNHLY, FYNNEI. V was shortened by 6 bases and J by 2 bases, with 11 bases between the two germline ends. As DNA, the CDR3 is TGTGCCAGCAGGGGCCACATTACCTACGAGCAGTACTTC. It specifies CASRGHITYEQYF.

CDR3 region: CASEDRPYNEQFF. CDR3 sequence (DNA): TGTGCCAGCGAGGACAGGCCATACAATGAGCAGTTCTTC. V and J are TRBV5-5 and TRBJ2-1, with TRBD1 identical over 7 bases. Germline V CDR1 and CDR2: SGHKS, YYEKEE (reference sequence). The CDR3 covers 13 residues. Trimming at V came to 7 bases and at J to 4 bases, leaving 5 bases not matched to a gene.

The chain is built from TRBV6-5 and TRBJ2-1, with D perhaps assigned TRBD1 or TRBD2 (5 bases each). The V end lost 5 bases, the J end lost 6 bases, and 17 bases lay between the germline ends. The CDR3 is 15 amino acids. From germline, CDR1 is MNHEY and CDR2 SVGAGI. The chain's CDR3 is CASSHQGGGINEQFF. The CDR3 DNA is TGTGCCAGCAGTCACCAGGGTGGGGGAATCAATGAGCAGTTCTTC.

There are a few counts of this clone. The V call is TRBV7-2, the J call TRBJ2-2; a possible D gene is TRBD2 (6 bases). The V end lost 1 base, the J end lost 5 bases, and 11 bases lay between the germline ends. The CDR3 covers 15 residues. Germline V gene lookup returns CDR1 SGHTA and CDR2 FQGNSA. CDR3 DNA sequence: TGTGCCAGCAGCTTAGTGCGGGATTGGACCGGGGAGCTGTTTTTT. Protein product: CASSLVRDWTGELFF.

The chain joins TRBV3-1 (or the pseudogene TRBV3-2) to TRBJ1-4; D gene unclear. CDR1 and CDR2 from the germline V gene are LGHDT and YNNKEL (reference sequence). V shed 3 bases and J shed 6 bases, with 14 bases lying between them. CDR3 length equals 15 residues. CDR3 sequence reads: CASSHHDPGDEKLFF. The CDR3 DNA is TGTGCCAGCAGCCATCATGATCCCGGGGATGAAAAACTGTTTTTT.

The CDR3: CASSQDAGANVLTF. The CDR3 bases are TGCGCCAGCAGCCAAGATGCTGGGGCCAACGTCCTGACTTTC. The chain uses TRBV4-1 and TRBJ2-6; the D is unclear. V shed 0 bases and J shed 2 bases, with 2 bases lying between them. Germline values: CDR1 MGHRA, CDR2 YSYEKL. The CDR3 has 14 residues.

V is TRBV30 and J is TRBJ2-1; D possibly corresponds to TRBD1 (5 bases). CDR1 is GTSNPN and CDR2 is SVGIG in the germline V gene (reference sequence). This CDR3 has 12 amino acids. Trimming removed 5 bases at V and 10 bases at J, with 15 bases between. CDR3 bases: TGTGCCTGGGGTAGTGACAGTTACGAGCAGTTCTTC. Its translation: CAWGSDSYEQFF. The full variable domain, rest sourced from reference TRBV30 and TRBJ2-1, is SQTIHQWPATLVQPVGSPLSLECTVEGTSNPNLYWYRQAAGRGLQLLFYSVGIGQISSEVPQNLSASRPQDRQFILSSKKLLLSDSGFYLCAWGSDSYEQFFGPGTRLTVL.